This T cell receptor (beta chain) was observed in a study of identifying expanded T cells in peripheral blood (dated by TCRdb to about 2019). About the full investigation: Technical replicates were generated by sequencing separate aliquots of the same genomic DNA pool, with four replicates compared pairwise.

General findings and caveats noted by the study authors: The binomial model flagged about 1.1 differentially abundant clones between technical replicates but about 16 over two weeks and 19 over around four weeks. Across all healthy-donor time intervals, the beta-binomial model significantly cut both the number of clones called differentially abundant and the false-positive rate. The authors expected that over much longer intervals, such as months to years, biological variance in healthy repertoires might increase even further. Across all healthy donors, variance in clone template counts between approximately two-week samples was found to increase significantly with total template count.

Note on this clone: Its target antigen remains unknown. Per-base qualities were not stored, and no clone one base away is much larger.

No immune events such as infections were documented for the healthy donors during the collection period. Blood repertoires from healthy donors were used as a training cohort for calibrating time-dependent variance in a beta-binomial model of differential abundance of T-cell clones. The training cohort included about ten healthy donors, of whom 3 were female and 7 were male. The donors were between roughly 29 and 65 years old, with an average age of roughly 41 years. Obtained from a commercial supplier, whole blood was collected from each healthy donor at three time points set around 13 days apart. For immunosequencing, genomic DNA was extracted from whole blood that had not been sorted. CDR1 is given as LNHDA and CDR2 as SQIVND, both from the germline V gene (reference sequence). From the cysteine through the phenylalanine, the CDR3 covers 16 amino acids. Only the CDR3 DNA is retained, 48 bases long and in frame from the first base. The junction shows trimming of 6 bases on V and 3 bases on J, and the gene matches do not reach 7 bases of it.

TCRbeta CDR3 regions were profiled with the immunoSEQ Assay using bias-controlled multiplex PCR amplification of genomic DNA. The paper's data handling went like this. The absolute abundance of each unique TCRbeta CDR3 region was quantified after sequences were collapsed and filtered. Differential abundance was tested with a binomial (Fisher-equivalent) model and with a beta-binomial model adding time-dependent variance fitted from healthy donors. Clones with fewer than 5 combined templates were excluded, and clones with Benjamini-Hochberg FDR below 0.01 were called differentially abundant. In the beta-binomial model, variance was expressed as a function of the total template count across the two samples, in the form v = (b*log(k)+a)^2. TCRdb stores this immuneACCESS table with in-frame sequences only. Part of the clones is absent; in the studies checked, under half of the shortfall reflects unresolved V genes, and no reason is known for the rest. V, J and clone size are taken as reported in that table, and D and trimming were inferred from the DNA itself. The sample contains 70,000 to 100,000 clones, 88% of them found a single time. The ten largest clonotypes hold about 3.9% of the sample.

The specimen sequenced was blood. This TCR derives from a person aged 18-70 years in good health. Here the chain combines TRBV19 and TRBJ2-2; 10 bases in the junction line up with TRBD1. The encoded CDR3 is CASSRGTGAHTGELFF. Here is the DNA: TGTGCCAGTAGCCGCGGGACAGGGGCTCACACCGGGGAGCTGTTTTTT. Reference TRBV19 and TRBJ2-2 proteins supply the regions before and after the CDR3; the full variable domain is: DGGITQSPKYLFRKEGQNVTLSCEQNLNHDAMYWYRQDPGQGLRLIYYSQIVNDFQKGDIAEGYSVSREKKESFPLTVTSAQKNPTAFYLCASSRGTGAHTGELFFGEGSRLTVL.